This T cell receptor beta chain derives from a study of shared clonotypes between healthy human individuals. Study summary: Three plates were used per donor for CD4 naive, three for CD4 memory, two for CD8 naive and one for CD8 memory. The study, taken as a whole, reports: For naive CD4 cells, roughly 4.6% of clonotypes were shared across four donors. Compared with memory subsets, naive subsets generally had larger estimated richness.

The CDR3 runs 12 residues. V shed 6 bases and J shed 4 bases, with 9 bases lying between them. CDR1 is MNHEY, CDR2 SVGAGI, per germline. Regarding this clone: Its antigen remains unknown.

Study processing details: Junction-only sequences without quality scores came from ImmunoSEQ, so filtering differed. Generated by immunoSEQ multiplex PCR, the TCRdb table keeps only in-frame clones and is missing some. That table furnishes V, J and clone size, whereas the DNA furnished D and trimming. Here the sample spans around 2,000,000 clones, just under 95% being singletons. Naivety among CD8 cells was defined by CD45RO negativity and positive CCR7 selection, thereby excluding terminally differentiated effector memory CD45RA+ cells. The origin of this receptor is a man between 18 and 29 years old in good health. The genes are TRBV6-5 and TRBJ1-2, with D unresolved. Material for sequencing was naive CD8+ T cells sorted from blood. The DNA for the CDR3 is TGTGCCAGCAGGGACGACTTCTATGGCTACACCTTC. Its protein product is CASRDDFYGYTF.